The entry that follows covers one TCR beta chain sequence. What it binds is unknown. Splitting of each subset's genomic DNA was done evenly across several immunoSEQ plates. Sequenced by immunoSEQ multiplex PCR; TCRdb stores in-frame clones only, minus some. The sample lists some 2,100,000 clones; almost 96% were seen once. This sample was included in a study of shared clonotypes between healthy human individuals. The germline V gene encodes CDR1 SNHLY and CDR2 FYNNEI. The V segment lost 6 bases and the J segment 5 bases; nucleotides outside the gene matches: 8. This CDR3 contains 16 residues. General study findings and limits: Rarefaction demonstrated incomplete sorted-subset sequencing despite large depth. The naive CD4 repertoires of a few donors were compared, and approximately 4.7% of clonotypes were shared.

The source material was naive CD4+ T cells sorted from blood. Subset here: CD45RA+ positively selected. This TCR came from a man aged 18 to 29 in good health. The chain employs TRBV2 and TRBJ2-1, with TRBD2 matching 12 bases. CDR3 bases: TGTGCCAGCAGCGAGGGGGGACTAGCGGGTAACAATGAGCAGTTCTTC. Protein sequence: CASSEGGLAGNNEQFF.